This is a list of T cell receptor beta chains from one sample in a study of OX40 agonist ivuxolimab in advanced cancers. The protocol was immunoSEQ multiplex PCR, while the TCRdb copy is restricted to in-frame clones and leaves out a portion. Of 95,000 to 100,000 clones in the sample, about 79% were seen once. Specimen: CD4+ or CD8+ T cells sorted from blood, collected in a trial of the OX40 agonist ivuxolimab. The receptors were gathered from an adult with an advanced solid tumor such as melanoma, head and neck, liver or kidney cancer. Each CDR3 is given with its conserved first and last residue. D genes are given only for firm matches. For some rows the clone size is stated as once, few or many, or as a class when expanded; others skip it.

v_gene,j_gene,abundance,d_gene,CDR3aa,CDR3nt
TRBV19,TRBJ1-1,NA,NA,CASSGRVSTEAFF,TGTGCCAGTAGTGGCAGGGTCTCCACTGAAGCTTTCTTT
TRBV4-2,TRBJ1-1,NA,TRBD1,CASNIVPQGAVEAFF,TGTGCCAGCAACATAGTGCCCCAGGGGGCGGTTGAAGCTTTCTTT
TRBV10-3,TRBJ1-1,once,NA,CAISEIRAASITEAFF,TGTGCCATCAGTGAGATCCGAGCAGCGTCTATCACTGAAGCTTTCTTT
TRBV6-1,TRBJ2-3,NA,TRBD1,CASSAKTGASTQYF,TGTGCCAGCAGTGCAAAGACAGGGGCGAGTACGCAGTATTTT
TRBV29-1,TRBJ2-5,NA,TRBD1,CSADGQEETQYF,TGCAGCGCCGACGGACAGGAAGAGACCCAGTACTTC
TRBV10-3,TRBJ1-4,NA,TRBD1,CATGQGNEKLFF,TGTGCCACCGGACAGGGGAATGAAAAACTGTTTTTT
TRBV18,TRBJ2-5,NA,TRBD1,CASSPVSGQGKETQYF,TGTGCCAGCTCACCGGTTAGCGGACAGGGAAAAGAGACCCAGTACTTC
TRBV19,TRBJ2-7,many,NA,CASRGTRSSYEQYF,TGTGCCAGTAGGGGGACAAGAAGCTCCTACGAGCAGTACTTC
TRBV29-1,TRBJ2-7,NA,TRBD1,CSVRTGPYEQYF,TGCAGCGTTAGGACAGGGCCCTACGAGCAGTACTTC
TRBV7-9,TRBJ2-1,NA,TRBD2,CASSSLAGGYNEQFF,TGTGCCAGCAGCTCTTTAGCGGGGGGGTACAATGAGCAGTTCTTC
TRBV6-5,TRBJ1-2,NA,NA,CAISESGRVTGYTF,TGTGCCATCAGTGAGTCGGGGAGGGTCACTGGCTACACCTTC
TRBV6-1,TRBJ1-1,NA,NA,CAVLQGVVSEAFF,TGTGCCGTATTACAGGGTGTTGTGTCTGAAGCTTTCTTT
TRBV15,TRBJ2-5,NA,TRBD1,CATSRGRTGQETQYF,TGTGCCACCAGCAGAGGGCGGACAGGGCAAGAGACCCAGTACTTC
TRBV28,TRBJ2-5,NA,NA,CASREQETQYF,TGTGCCAGCAGGGAGCAAGAGACCCAGTACTTC
TRBV7-9,TRBJ2-1,NA,NA,CASSSSGGLYNEQFF,TGTGCCAGCAGCTCTAGTGGGGGGCTCTACAATGAGCAGTTCTTC
TRBV7-2,TRBJ2-5,NA,TRBD2,CASSLMVSGGAETQYF,TGTGCCAGCAGCTTAATGGTTAGCGGGGGGGCAGAGACCCAGTACTTC
TRBV9,TRBJ2-3,NA,TRBD2,CASSGLAGGADTQYF,TGTGCCAGCAGCGGATTAGCGGGAGGGGCAGATACGCAGTATTTT
TRBV6-5,TRBJ2-1,NA,TRBD2,CASNAAGLYNEQFF,TGTGCCAGCAATGCAGCGGGACTCTACAATGAGCAGTTCTTC
TRBV7-9,TRBJ2-2,NA,NA,CASSRTTNTGELFF,TGTGCCAGCAGCCGAACAACGAACACCGGGGAGCTGTTTTTT
TRBV5-4,TRBJ1-2,NA,NA,CASSFSLSGYTF,TGTGCCAGCAGCTTTAGTTTGTCCGGCTACACCTTC
TRBV7-9,TRBJ2-2,NA,NA,CASSLELAGELFF,TGTGCCAGCAGCTTAGAGCTCGCCGGGGAGCTGTTTTTT
TRBV27,TRBJ1-5,once,NA,CASSLTGNQPQHF,TGTGCCAGCAGTTTAACAGGGAATCAGCCCCAGCATTTT
TRBV7-2,TRBJ2-1,few,TRBD2,CASSLPGLASNEQFF,TGTGCCAGCAGCCTACCGGGACTAGCGTCAAATGAGCAGTTCTTC
TRBV5-1,TRBJ2-3,NA,NA,CASSWDKQGAQDTQYF,TGCGCCAGCAGCTGGGATAAACAGGGCGCACAAGATACGCAGTATTTT
TRBV7-9,TRBJ2-1,NA,TRBD2,CASTASGGASEQFF,TGTGCCAGCACGGCTAGCGGGGGGGCCAGTGAGCAGTTCTTC
TRBV7-7,TRBJ2-5,NA,TRBD2,CASSILTSGGETQYF,TGTGCCAGCAGCATCTTGACTAGCGGGGGTGAGACCCAGTACTTC
TRBV2,TRBJ1-6,NA,NA,CASSGAAGNSPLHF,TGTGCCAGCAGTGGAGCGGCAGGGAATTCACCCCTCCACTTT
TRBV11-2,TRBJ2-2,NA,TRBD2,CASGPFTGLAENTGELFF,TGTGCCAGCGGTCCCTTTACCGGGCTAGCGGAAAACACCGGGGAGCTGTTTTTT
TRBV27,TRBJ1-4,NA,NA,CASKRISTNEKLFF,TGTGCCAGCAAAAGGATTTCGACTAATGAAAAACTGTTTTTT
TRBV5-6,TRBJ1-1,NA,NA,CASSLGRGGMNTEAFF,TGTGCCAGCAGCTTGGGAAGGGGAGGGATGAACACTGAAGCTTTCTTT
TRBV28,TRBJ1-2,NA,NA,CASSLGGYGYTF,TGTGCCAGCAGCCTGGGTGGCTATGGCTACACCTTC
TRBV6-1,TRBJ1-2,NA,NA,CASNVDSYYGYTF,TGTGCCAGCAATGTTGACAGCTACTATGGCTACACCTTC
TRBV2,TRBJ2-3,NA,TRBD1,CASRPGQGTDTQYF,TGTGCCAGCAGACCCGGACAGGGGACAGATACGCAGTATTTT
TRBV5-1,TRBJ2-1,NA,TRBD2,CASSFGLERHNEQFF,TGCGCCAGCAGCTTCGGACTAGAGCGTCACAATGAGCAGTTCTTC
TRBV7-3,TRBJ2-2,NA,NA,CASSRGANTGELFF,TGTGCCAGCAGTCGTGGGGCGAACACCGGGGAGCTGTTTTTT
TRBV7-2,TRBJ2-7,NA,NA,CASSLEQYF,TGTGCCAGCAGCTTGGAGCAGTACTTC
TRBV28,TRBJ2-7,NA,NA,CASSSLREQYF,TGTGCCAGCAGTTCCCTTCGCGAGCAGTACTTC
TRBV6-6,TRBJ2-7,NA,NA,CASRSGNEQYF,TGTGCCAGCAGATCGGGCAACGAGCAGTACTTC
TRBV19,TRBJ1-2,NA,TRBD1,CASTMGQDYGYTF,TGTGCCAGTACTATGGGACAGGACTATGGCTACACCTTC
TRBV5-1,TRBJ2-3,NA,NA,CASSLAGYTDTQYF,TGCGCCAGCAGCTTGGCGGGTTACACAGATACGCAGTATTTT
TRBV18,TRBJ1-1,few,TRBD1,CASSLGQGNTEAFF,TGTGCCAGCTCCTTAGGACAGGGTAACACTGAAGCTTTCTTT
TRBV5-1,TRBJ1-1,NA,NA,CASSEGGYTEAFF,TGCGCCAGCAGCGAGGGGGGGTACACTGAAGCTTTCTTT
TRBV5-6,TRBJ2-7,NA,NA,CASSWDQRGYEQYF,TGTGCCAGCAGCTGGGATCAAAGGGGGTACGAGCAGTACTTC
TRBV4-1,TRBJ2-7,NA,TRBD2,CASSQTSGPQTNEQYF,TGCGCCAGCAGCCAGACTAGCGGGCCCCAGACAAACGAGCAGTACTTC
TRBV7-9,TRBJ2-3,NA,NA,CASSPTTDTQYF,TGTGCCAGCAGCCCAACTACAGATACGCAGTATTTT
TRBV10-3,TRBJ2-4,NA,NA,CAISETIAKNIQYF,TGTGCCATCAGTGAGACAATAGCCAAAAACATTCAGTACTTC
TRBV7-2,TRBJ1-6,NA,NA,CASSLGGVHHSPLHF,TGTGCCAGCAGCTTAGGGGGGGTCCACCATTCACCCCTCCACTTT
TRBV18,TRBJ1-5,NA,NA,CASSPSNGGRQPQHF,TGTGCCAGCTCACCGTCCAATGGGGGCAGGCAGCCCCAGCATTTT
TRBV6-5,TRBJ2-3,NA,NA,CASSVTLPSTDTQYF,TGTGCCAGCAGTGTGACATTACCCTCCACAGATACGCAGTATTTT
TRBV2,TRBJ1-1,few,TRBD1,CASKLTGTNTEAFF,TGTGCCAGCAAATTGACAGGGACGAACACTGAAGCTTTCTTT